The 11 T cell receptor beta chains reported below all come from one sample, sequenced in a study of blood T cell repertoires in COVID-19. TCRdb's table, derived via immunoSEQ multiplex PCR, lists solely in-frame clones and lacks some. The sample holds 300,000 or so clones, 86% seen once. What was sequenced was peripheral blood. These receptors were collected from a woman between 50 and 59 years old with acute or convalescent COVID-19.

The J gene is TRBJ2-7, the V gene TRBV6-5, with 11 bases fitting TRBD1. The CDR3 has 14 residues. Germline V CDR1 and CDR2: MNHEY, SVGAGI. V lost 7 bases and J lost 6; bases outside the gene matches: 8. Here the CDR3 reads CASIGQGALFEQYF. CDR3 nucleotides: TGTGCCAGCATCGGACAGGGGGCTTTATTCGAGCAGTACTTC.

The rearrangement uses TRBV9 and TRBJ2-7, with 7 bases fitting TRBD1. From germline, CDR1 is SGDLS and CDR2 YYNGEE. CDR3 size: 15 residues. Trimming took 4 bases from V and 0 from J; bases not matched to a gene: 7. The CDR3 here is CASSKGQAFSYEQYF. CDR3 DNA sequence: TGTGCCAGCAGCAAAGGACAGGCCTTCTCCTACGAGCAGTACTTC.

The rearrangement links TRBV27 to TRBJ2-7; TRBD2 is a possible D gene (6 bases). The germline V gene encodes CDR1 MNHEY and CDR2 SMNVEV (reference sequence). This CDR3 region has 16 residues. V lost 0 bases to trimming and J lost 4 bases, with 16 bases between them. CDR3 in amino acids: CASSLSQGEVRYEQYF. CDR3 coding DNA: TGTGCCAGCAGTTTATCGCAAGGGGAGGTACGGTACGAGCAGTACTTC.

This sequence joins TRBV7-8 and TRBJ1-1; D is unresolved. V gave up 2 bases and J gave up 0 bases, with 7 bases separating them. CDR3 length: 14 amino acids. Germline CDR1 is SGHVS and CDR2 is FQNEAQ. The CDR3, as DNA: TGTGCCAGCAGCTTAAACAGAGTGAACACTGAAGCTTTCTTT. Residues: CASSLNRVNTEAFF.

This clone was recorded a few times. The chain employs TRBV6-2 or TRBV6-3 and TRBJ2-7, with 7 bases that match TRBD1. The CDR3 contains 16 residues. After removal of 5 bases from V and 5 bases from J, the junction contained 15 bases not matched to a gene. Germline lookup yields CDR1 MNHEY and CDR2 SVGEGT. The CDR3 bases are TGTGCCAGCAGTCAAACCATGACAGGGTTATACGACGAGCAGTACTTC. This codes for CASSQTMTGLYDEQYF.

The CDR3 DNA reads TGCAGCGTCGGCGCACCAGGGGGTTCGAACACTGAAGCTTTCTTT. As protein: CSVGAPGGSNTEAFF. The J gene is TRBJ1-1, the V gene TRBV29-1; 7 positions match TRBD1. The CDR3 consists of 15 residues. CDR1 is SQVTM, CDR2 ANQGSEA, per germline. V dropped 6 bases and J dropped 1; count of bases not matched to a gene: 11.

CDR3 sequence (DNA): TGTGCCATTGGGACAGGAGGCTCTGGGGCCAACGTCCTGACTTTC. This gives the protein CAIGTGGSGANVLTF. The chain recombines TRBV19 with TRBJ2-6, with TRBD1 identical over 8 bases. The CDR3 has 15 residues. Unmatched junction bases numbered 5, after V lost 10 bases and J lost 0 bases. CDR1 and CDR2 (germline): LNHDA, SQIVND (reference sequence). The entire variable domain, with the rest obtained from reference TRBV19 and TRBJ2-6, is as follows: DGGITQSPKYLFRKEGQNVTLSCEQNLNHDAMYWYRQDPGQGLRLIYYSQIVNDFQKGDIAEGYSVSREKKESFPLTVTSAQKNPTAFYLCAIGTGGSGANVLTFGAGSRLTVL.

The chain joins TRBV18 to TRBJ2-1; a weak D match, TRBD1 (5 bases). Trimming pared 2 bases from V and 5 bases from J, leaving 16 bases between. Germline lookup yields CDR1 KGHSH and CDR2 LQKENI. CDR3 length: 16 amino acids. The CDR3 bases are TGTGCCAGCTCACCATTCCGTCCCAGGGAACACAATGAGCAGTTCTTC. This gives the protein CASSPFRPREHNEQFF.

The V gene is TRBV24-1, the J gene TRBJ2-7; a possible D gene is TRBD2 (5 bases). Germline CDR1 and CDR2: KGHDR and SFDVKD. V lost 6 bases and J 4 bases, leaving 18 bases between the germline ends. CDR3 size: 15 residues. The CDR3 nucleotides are TGTGCCACCAGTCCCTCTAGAACGACTATGTACGAGCAGTACTTC. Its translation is CATSPSRTTMYEQYF.

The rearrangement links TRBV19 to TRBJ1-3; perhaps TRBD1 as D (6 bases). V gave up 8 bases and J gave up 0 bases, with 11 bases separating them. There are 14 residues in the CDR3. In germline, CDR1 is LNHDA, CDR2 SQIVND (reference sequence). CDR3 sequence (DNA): TGTGCCAGTTCGACAGGCAGCTCTGGAAACACCATATATTTT. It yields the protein CASSTGSSGNTIYF. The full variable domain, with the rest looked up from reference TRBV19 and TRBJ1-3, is DGGITQSPKYLFRKEGQNVTLSCEQNLNHDAMYWYRQDPGQGLRLIYYSQIVNDFQKGDIAEGYSVSREKKESFPLTVTSAQKNPTAFYLCASSTGSSGNTIYFGEGSWLTVV.

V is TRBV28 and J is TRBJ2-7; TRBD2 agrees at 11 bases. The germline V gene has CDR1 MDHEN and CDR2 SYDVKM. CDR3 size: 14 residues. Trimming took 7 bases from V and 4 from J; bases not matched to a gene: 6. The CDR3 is CASTTSGSGYEQYF. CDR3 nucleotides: TGTGCCAGCACAACTAGCGGGAGTGGTTACGAGCAGTACTTC.